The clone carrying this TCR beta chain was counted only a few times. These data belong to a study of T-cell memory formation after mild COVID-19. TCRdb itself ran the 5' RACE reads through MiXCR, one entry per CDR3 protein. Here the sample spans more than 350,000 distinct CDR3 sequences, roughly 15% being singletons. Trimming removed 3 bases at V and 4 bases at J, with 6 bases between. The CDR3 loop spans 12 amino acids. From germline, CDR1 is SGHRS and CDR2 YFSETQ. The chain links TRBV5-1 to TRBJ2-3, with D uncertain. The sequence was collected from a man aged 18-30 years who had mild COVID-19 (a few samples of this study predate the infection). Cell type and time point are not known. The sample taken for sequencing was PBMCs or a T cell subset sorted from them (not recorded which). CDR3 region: CASSSEADTQYF. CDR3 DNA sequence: TGCGCCAGCAGCTCCGAGGCAGATACGCAGTATTTT. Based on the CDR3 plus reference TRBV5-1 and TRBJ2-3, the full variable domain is KAGVTQTPRYLIKTRGQQVTLSCSPISGHRSVSWYQQTPGQGLQFLFEYFSETQRNKGNFPGRFSGRQFSNSRSEMNVSTLELGDSALYLCASSSEADTQYFGPGTRLTVL.